The 12 T cell receptor beta chains listed next were all sequenced from one sample in a study of T cells in Graves' hyperthyroidism and ophthalmopathy (dated 2019 in TCRdb). The library was produced with multiplex PCR. Instrument used: Illumina HiSeq 2000. TCR beta CDR3 regions were amplified from RNA transcripts. A first-round RT-PCR of the TCR CDR3 used the HTBI primer set with the Qiagen OneStep RT-PCR kit. TCRdb reworked the public reads: Q25 trimming with fastp, MiXCR clone assembly, productive beta chains retained. Each record represents a unique CDR3 protein, reported with the most common genes and DNA among its rows. In all, the sample holds about 480,000 distinct CDR3 sequences, and 24% of those were seen once. The ten biggest clones cover around 10% of the sample. The material sequenced was blood. The origin of the receptors is a woman in her 30s with Graves' ophthalmopathy.

Notes on this clonotype: One junction end does not reproduce the germline sequence, and a read error may be involved. CDR3 bases: TGTGCCAGCAGTTACGTTATAGACGGTCAGCCTCAGCATTTT. Amino acid sequence: CASSYVIDGQPQHF. The chain joins TRBV6-2 or TRBV6-3 to TRBJ1-5; no clear D gene. The length of the CDR3 is 14 residues. CDR1 is MNHEY, CDR2 SVGEGT, per germline.

The J gene is TRBJ2-5, the V gene TRBV12-3 or TRBV12-4; D might be TRBD2 (5 bases). V was shortened by 7 bases and J by 4 bases, with 10 bases between the two germline ends. This CDR3 region has 12 residues. The chain's CDR3 is CASNQGGETQYF. CDR3 coding DNA: TGTGCCAGCAATCAAGGAGGAGAGACCCAGTACTTC.

This clonotype turned up a few times. The V call is TRBV20-1, the J call TRBJ2-7; 8 bases are shared with TRBD2. This CDR3 is 11 amino acids long. The junction had 1 base not matched to a gene; V was cut back by 5 bases and J by 4 bases. Germline V CDR1 and CDR2: DFQATT, SNEGSKA (reference sequence). The CDR3 DNA follows: TGCAGTGCTGGCGGGAGGTACGAGCAGTACTTC. Protein product: CSAGGRYEQYF.

The chain couples TRBV5-1 to TRBJ1-5; D is possibly TRBD1 (5 bases). Trimming took off 0 bases at V and 5 bases at J, with 9 bases between the two ends. The CDR3 sequence is 14 residues long. Germline V CDR1 and CDR2: SGHRS, YFSETQ. The CDR3 DNA sequence: TGCGCCAGCAGCTTGGCAGGGTCGGATCAGCCCCAGCATTTT. The encoded protein is CASSLAGSDQPQHF. The full variable domain, its missing parts supplied by reference TRBV5-1 and TRBJ1-5, is KAGVTQTPRYLIKTRGQQVTLSCSPISGHRSVSWYQQTPGQGLQFLFEYFSETQRNKGNFPGRFSGRQFSNSRSEMNVSTLELGDSALYLCASSLAGSDQPQHFGDGTRLSIL.

This clonotype showed up many times. This chain joins TRBV28 and TRBJ1-1; a possible D gene is TRBD1 (5 bases). The V gene's germline CDR1 is MDHEN and CDR2 SYDVKM. V was clipped by 1 base and J by 0 bases, with 12 bases between them. The CDR3 runs to 16 residues. The CDR3 protein is CASSLSVMDMNTEAFF. The DNA of the CDR3 is TGTGCCAGCAGTTTATCCGTGATGGACATGAACACTGAAGCTTTCTTT.

This clonotype was seen many times. V usage is TRBV12-3 or TRBV12-4 and J usage is TRBJ2-5; the D gene could be TRBD1 or TRBD2 (5 bases each). The V end was cut by 6 bases, the J end by 2 bases, with 13 bases between. The CDR3 runs to 14 residues. The CDR3 loop reads CASSARGRQETQYF. CDR3 DNA sequence: TGTGCCAGCAGCGCCCGGGGCCGGCAAGAGACCCAGTACTTC.

This clonotype was observed at least ten times. The genes are TRBV6-5 and TRBJ1-5; a weak D match, TRBD1 (6 bases). This CDR3 comprises 13 residues. CDR1 is MNHEY, CDR2 SVGAGI, per germline. The germline V and J ends were trimmed by 2 bases and 7 bases, with 9 bases remaining between them. The CDR3 here is CASSYRRGQPQHF. DNA for the CDR3: TGTGCCAGCAGTTACCGCAGGGGCCAGCCCCAGCATTTT.

This clonotype was seen only a few times. The chain links TRBV12-3 or TRBV12-4 to TRBJ2-2, with D maybe TRBD2 (6 bases). CDR3 length equals 16 residues. V was cut by 5 bases and J by 6 bases, with 19 bases left in between. The CDR3 DNA reads TGTGCCAGCAGTCAAAGGTCACTAGCTTACCCCGGGGAGCTGTTTTTT. Translating it yields CASSQRSLAYPGELFF.

Only a few counts were recorded for this clonotype. The chain uses TRBV29-1 and TRBJ1-1, with D perhaps matching TRBD1 (5 bases). The CDR3 consists of 15 residues. CDR1 SQVTM and CDR2 ANQGSEA come from the germline V gene. V shed 3 bases and J shed 0 bases, with 14 bases lying between them. The CDR3 DNA reads as TGCAGCGTTGAGGCCCTCGACAGCCTGAACACTGAAGCTTTCTTT. This translates into CSVEALDSLNTEAFF.

This sequence joins TRBV28 and TRBJ1-2, with unresolved D. Germline V CDR1 and CDR2: MDHEN, SYDVKM. V lost 4 bases and J lost 1, with 10 bases in between. The CDR3 is 14 amino acids. The CDR3 DNA reads TGTGCCAGCAGTTCCCGACATCTTAACTATGGCTACACCTTC. Translation: CASSSRHLNYGYTF.

This clonotype appeared many times. The V gene is TRBV18, the J gene TRBJ1-1, with unresolved D. V shed 0 bases and J shed 2 bases, with 7 bases lying between them. This CDR3 comprises 14 residues. CDR1 and CDR2 (germline): KGHSH, LQKENI. In DNA, the CDR3 is TGTGCCAGCTCACCACCCGGGCCTAACACTGAAGCTTTCTTT. This sequence encodes CASSPPGPNTEAFF.

This chain links TRBV19 with TRBJ2-2; a weak D match, TRBD1 (6 bases). The CDR3 is 19 amino acids. Germline-derived CDR1 and CDR2 are LNHDA and SQIVND (reference sequence). Trimming shortened V by 4 bases and J by 1 base, and 22 bases separated the two germline ends. CDR3 loop: CASSTETGSLFLNTGELFF. CDR3 coding DNA: TGTGCCAGTAGTACCGAGACAGGCTCCCTATTCTTGAACACCGGGGAGCTGTTTTTT. The full variable domain, rest sourced from reference TRBV19 and TRBJ2-2, is DGGITQSPKYLFRKEGQNVTLSCEQNLNHDAMYWYRQDPGQGLRLIYYSQIVNDFQKGDIAEGYSVSREKKESFPLTVTSAQKNPTAFYLCASSTETGSLFLNTGELFFGEGSRLTVL.